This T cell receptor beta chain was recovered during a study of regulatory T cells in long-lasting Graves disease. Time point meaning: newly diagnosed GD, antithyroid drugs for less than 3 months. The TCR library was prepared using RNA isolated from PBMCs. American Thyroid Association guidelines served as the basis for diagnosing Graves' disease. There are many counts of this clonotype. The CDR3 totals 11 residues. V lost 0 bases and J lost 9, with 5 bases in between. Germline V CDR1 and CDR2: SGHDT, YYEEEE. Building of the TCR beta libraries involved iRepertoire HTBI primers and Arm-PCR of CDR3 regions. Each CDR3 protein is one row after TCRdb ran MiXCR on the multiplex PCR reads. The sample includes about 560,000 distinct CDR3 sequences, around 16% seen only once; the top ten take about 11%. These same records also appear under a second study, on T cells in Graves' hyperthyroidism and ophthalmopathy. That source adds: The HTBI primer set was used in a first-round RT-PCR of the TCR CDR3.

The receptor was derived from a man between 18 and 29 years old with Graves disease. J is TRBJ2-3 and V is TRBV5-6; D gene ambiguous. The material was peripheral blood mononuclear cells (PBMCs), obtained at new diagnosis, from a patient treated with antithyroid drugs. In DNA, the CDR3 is TGTGCCAGCAGCTTGGGGGTGACGCAGTATTTT. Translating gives CASSLGVTQYF.